The clone carrying this TCR beta chain has a handful of counts. Assay used: immunoSEQ multiplex PCR; TCRdb lists only in-frame clones, some missing. The data show roughly 1,100,000 clones, about 75% seen once. The data derive from a study of shared clonotypes between healthy human individuals. V shed 6 bases and J shed 8 bases, with 20 bases lying between them. This CDR3 has 15 residues. Per germline, CDR1 MRHNA and CDR2 SNTAGT. V and J are TRBV6-4 and TRBJ2-1; tentative D call: TRBD2 (5 bases). The sequenced sample was memory CD4+ T cells sorted from blood. The subset denotes: CD45RA-negative fraction. This clonotype was sampled from a man younger than 35 in good health. The CDR3 protein is CASSLGGLRGDEQFF. As DNA, the CDR3 is TGTGCCAGCAGCCTAGGCGGACTCCGGGGTGATGAGCAGTTCTTC.